This record covers a single T cell receptor beta chain. Its specificity is not known. This sample was taken from a study of monozygotic twins with inflammatory bowel disease. One entry per CDR3 protein, without DNA, is what TCRdb gives after re-calling the 5' RACE reads. The sample shows hundreds of thousands of distinct CDR3 sequences, and 5.5% to 6.5% sits with its ten largest clones. Study-level points and caveats: Reduced clonotype sharing with other individuals was observed in IBD patients relative to healthy twins, especially with disease activity. The inverse Simpson measure of TCRbeta diversity was lower in IBD patients than in healthy co-twins. Evidence did not back any single strong signal or clonotype linked to IBD.

CDR3 length equals 18 residues. The V gene's germline CDR1 is LGHNA and CDR2 YNFKEQ. Sequenced: blood. The clonotype comes from a human donor with ulcerative colitis or Crohn's disease, or a healthy co-twin of an affected twin (not recorded which). The chain joins TRBV4-2 to TRBJ1-6. CDR3 sequence reads: CASSQDPGRGSYNSPLHF.